This TCR beta chain was sequenced during a study of molecular identifiers for immune sequencing clone quantification. The CDR3 contains 14 residues. Germline lookup yields CDR1 SGHVS and CDR2 FQNEAQ. TCRdb reanalysed the PCR reads using MiXCR and keeps one entry per CDR3 protein. Counted here are about 640,000 distinct CDR3 sequences, 15% to 20% occurring once; the ten biggest clones make up around 0.9%. Details on this clonotype: A read error may be the cause here, since a much bigger clone is one base away.

V gene TRBV7-8 combines with J gene TRBJ2-2; D not certain. This clonotype was sampled from a human donor in good health. Some libraries in this study had Jurkat cell RNA spiked in. Sequencing used naive CD8+ T cells from blood, with Jurkat cell RNA spiked in. As for subset: FACS-sorted CD8+CD4-CCR7+CD45RA+ naive T cells. This CDR3 reads CASGLRKNTGELFF. The DNA for the CDR3 is TGTGCCAGCGGCTTGAGGAAGAACACCGGGGAGCTGTTTTTT.